The entry below describes one T cell receptor (beta chain). How the authors handled the data: Reference gene primer amplification in the assay estimated nucleated cell counts. Assay: immunoSEQ multiplex PCR; the TCRdb copy retains only in-frame clones and omits some. The V and J calls and the clone size are those of that table, but D and trimming were determined from the DNA. The sample lists 340,000 or so clones; 83% were seen once. This CDR3 is 13 amino acids long. CDR1 and CDR2 (germline): MNHEY, SVGAGI. V was shortened by 8 bases and J by 1 base, with 11 bases between the two germline ends. The data were obtained in a study of blood T cell repertoires in COVID-19.

This TCR was sampled from a man between 25 and 39 years old with active or convalescent COVID-19. This chain links TRBV6-5 with TRBJ1-2; D is perhaps TRBD1 (5 bases). Sequencing was carried out using peripheral blood. CDR3 nucleotides: TGTGCCAGCGGAGGGGATGTTAACTATGGCTACACCTTC. Protein: CASGGDVNYGYTF.